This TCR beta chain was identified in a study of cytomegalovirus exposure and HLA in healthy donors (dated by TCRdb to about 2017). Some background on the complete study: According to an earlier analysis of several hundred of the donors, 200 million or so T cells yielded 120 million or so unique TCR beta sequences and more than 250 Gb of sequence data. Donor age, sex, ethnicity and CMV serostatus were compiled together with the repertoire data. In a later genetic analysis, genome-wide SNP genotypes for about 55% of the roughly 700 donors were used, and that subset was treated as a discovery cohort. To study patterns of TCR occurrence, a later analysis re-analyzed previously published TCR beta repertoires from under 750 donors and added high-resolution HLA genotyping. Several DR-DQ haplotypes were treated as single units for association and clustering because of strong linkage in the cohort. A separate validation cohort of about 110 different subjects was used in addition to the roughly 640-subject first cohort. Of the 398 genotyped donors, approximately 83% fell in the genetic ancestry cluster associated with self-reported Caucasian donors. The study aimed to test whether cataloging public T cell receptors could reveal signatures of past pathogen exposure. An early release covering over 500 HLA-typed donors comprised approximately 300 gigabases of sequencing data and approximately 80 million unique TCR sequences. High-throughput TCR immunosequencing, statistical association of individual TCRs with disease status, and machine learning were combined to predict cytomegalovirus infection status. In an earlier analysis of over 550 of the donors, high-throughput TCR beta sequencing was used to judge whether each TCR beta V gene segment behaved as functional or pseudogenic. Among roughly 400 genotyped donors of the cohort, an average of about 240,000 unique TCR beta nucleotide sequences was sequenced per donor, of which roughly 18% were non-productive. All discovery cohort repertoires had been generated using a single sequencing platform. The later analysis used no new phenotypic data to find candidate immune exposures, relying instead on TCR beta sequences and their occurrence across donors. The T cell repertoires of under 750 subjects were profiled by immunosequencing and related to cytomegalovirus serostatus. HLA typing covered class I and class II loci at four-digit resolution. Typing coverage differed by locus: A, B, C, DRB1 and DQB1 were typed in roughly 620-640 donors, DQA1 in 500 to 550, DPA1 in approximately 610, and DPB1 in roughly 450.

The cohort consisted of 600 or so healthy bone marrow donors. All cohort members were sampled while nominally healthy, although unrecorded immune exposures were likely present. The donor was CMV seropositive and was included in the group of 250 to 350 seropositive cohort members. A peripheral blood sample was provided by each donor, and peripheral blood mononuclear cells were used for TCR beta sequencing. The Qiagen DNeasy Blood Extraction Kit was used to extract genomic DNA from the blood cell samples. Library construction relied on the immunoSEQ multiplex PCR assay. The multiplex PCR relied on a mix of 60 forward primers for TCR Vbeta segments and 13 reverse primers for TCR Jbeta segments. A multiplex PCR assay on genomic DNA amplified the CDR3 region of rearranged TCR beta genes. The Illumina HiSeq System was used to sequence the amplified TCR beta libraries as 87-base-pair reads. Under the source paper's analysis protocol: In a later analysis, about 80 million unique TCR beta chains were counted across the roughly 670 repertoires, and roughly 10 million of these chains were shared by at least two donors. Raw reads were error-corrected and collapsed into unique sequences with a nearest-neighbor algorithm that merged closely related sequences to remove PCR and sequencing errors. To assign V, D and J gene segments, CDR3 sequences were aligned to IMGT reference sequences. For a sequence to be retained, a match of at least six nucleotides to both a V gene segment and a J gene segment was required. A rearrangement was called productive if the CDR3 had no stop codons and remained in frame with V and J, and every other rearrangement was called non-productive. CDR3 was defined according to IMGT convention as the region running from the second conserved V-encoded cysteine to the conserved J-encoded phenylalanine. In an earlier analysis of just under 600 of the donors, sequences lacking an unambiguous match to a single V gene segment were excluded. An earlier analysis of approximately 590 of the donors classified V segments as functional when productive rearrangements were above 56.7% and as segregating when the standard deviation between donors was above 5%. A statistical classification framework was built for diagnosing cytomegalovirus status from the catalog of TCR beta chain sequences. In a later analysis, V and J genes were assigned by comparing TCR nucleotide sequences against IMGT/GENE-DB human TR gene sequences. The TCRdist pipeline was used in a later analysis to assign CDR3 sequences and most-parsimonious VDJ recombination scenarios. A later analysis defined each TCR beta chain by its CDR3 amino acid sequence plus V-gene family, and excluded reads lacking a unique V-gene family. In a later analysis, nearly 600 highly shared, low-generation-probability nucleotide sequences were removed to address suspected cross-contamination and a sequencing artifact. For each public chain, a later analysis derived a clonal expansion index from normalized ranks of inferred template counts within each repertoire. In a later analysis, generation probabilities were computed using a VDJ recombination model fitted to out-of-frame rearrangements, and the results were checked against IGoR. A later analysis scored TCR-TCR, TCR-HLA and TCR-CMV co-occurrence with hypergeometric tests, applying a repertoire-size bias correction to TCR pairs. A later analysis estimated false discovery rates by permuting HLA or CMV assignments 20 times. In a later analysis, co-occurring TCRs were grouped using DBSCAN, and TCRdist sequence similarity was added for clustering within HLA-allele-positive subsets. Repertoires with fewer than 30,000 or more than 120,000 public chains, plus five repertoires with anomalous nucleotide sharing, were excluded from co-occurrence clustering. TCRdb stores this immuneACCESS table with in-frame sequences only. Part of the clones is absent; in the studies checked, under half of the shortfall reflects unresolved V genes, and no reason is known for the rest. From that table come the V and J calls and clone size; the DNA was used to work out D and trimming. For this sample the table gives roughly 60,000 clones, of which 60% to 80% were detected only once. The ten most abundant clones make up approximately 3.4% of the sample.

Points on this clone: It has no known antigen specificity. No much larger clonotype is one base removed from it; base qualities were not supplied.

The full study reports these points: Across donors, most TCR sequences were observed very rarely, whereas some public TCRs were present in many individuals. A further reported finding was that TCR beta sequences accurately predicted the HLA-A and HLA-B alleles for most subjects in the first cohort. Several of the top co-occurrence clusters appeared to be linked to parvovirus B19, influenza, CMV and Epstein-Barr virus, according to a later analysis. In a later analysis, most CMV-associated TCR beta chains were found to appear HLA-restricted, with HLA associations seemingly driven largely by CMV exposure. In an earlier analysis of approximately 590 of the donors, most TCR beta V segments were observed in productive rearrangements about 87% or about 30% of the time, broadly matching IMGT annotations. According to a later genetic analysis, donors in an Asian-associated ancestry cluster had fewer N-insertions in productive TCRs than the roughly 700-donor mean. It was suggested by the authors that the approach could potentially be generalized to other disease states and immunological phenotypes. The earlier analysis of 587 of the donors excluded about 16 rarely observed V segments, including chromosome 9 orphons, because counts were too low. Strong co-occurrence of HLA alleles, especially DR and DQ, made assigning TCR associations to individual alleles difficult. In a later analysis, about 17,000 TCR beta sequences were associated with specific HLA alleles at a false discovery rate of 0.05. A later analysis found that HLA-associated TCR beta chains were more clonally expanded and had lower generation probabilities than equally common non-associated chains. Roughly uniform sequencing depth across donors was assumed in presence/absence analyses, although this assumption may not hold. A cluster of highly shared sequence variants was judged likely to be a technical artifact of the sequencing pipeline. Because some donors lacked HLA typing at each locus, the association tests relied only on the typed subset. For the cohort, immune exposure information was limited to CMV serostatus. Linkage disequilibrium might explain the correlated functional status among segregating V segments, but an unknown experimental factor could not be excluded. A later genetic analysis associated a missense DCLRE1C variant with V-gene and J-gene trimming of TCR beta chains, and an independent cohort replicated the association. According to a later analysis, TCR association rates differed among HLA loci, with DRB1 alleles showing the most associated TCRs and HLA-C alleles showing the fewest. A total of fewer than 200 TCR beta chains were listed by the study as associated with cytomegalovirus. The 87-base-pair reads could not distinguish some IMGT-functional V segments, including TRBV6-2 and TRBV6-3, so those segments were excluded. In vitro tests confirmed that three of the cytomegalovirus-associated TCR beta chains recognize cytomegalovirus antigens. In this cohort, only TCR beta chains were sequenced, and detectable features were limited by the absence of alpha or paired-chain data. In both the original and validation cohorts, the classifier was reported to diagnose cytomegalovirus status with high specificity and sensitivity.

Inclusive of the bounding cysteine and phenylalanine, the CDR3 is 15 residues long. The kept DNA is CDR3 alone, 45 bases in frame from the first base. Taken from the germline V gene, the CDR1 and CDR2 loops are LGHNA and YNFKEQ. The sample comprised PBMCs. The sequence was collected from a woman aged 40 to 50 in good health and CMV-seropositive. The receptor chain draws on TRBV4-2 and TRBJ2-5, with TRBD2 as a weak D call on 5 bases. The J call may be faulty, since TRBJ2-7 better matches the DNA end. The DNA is TGTGCCAGCAGCCAAGATGGACTCGTAGATTACGAGCAGTACTTC. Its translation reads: CASSQDGLVDYEQYF.